One and the same sample provided the 23 T cell receptor beta chains below, sequenced in a study of blood T cell repertoires in COVID-19. The data were produced by immunoSEQ multiplex PCR, yet TCRdb's version contains in-frame clones alone and is incomplete. Of tens of thousands of clones listed, 60% to 80% are singletons. Sequences were obtained from peripheral blood. The receptor source for this set is a woman aged 50 to 60 with acute or convalescent COVID-19.

This rearrangement joins TRBV27 to TRBJ1-2; D is unclear. The V and J ends lost 2 bases and 4 bases respectively, with 14 bases between them. The CDR3 extends over 15 amino acids. Germline lookup yields CDR1 MNHEY and CDR2 SMNVEV (reference sequence). CDR3 loop: CASSLRPGGSYGYTF. Here the CDR3 DNA reads TGTGCCAGCAGTTTACGCCCGGGTGGAAGCTATGGCTACACCTTC.

This sequence joins TRBV7-9 and TRBJ1-5, with unresolved D. This CDR3 has 12 residues. V lost 5 bases to trimming and J lost 11 bases, with 13 bases between them. CDR1 is SEHNR and CDR2 is FQNEAQ in the germline V gene (reference sequence). DNA for the CDR3: TGTGCCAGCAGCCTCCCGGGGAGGGCCCAGCATTTT. Translating gives CASSLPGRAQHF. Complete variable domain (other parts from reference TRBV7-9 and TRBJ1-5): DTGVSQNPRHKITKRGQNVTFRCDPISEHNRLYWYRQTLGQGPEFLTYFQNEAQLEKSRLLSDRFSAERPKGSFSTLEIQRTEQGDSAMYLCASSLPGRAQHFGDGTRLSIL.

The genes are TRBV6-2 or TRBV6-3 and TRBJ1-1; a possible D gene is TRBD1 (5 bases). V dropped 5 bases and J dropped 2 bases, with 18 bases sitting between them. This CDR3 has 16 residues. The germline gives CDR1 MNHEY, CDR2 SVGEGT. CDR3 bases: TGTGCCAGCAGTGACCCCCGGGGGACCCGAAACACTGAAGCTTTCTTT. Its protein product is CASSDPRGTRNTEAFF.

CDR3 DNA sequence: TGCGCCAGCAGTGTTAGCTACGAGCAGTACTTC. This encodes CASSVSYEQYF. The chain recombines TRBV10-2 with TRBJ2-7; no clear D. CDR3 length equals 11 residues. V was shortened by 4 bases and J by 3 bases, with 4 bases between the two germline ends. Germline V gene lookup returns CDR1 WSHSY and CDR2 SAAADI.

The chain recombines TRBV18 with TRBJ2-6, with 8 bases identical to TRBD1. This CDR3 comprises 18 residues. The ends lost 4 bases at V and 1 base at J; junction bases unmatched: 9. Germline lookup yields CDR1 KGHSH and CDR2 LQKENI. DNA of the CDR3: TGTGCCAGCTCACTTCGCGGACAGGGAGGTTCTGGGGCCAACGTCCTGACTTTC. As protein: CASSLRGQGGSGANVLTF.

The rearrangement uses TRBV6-2 or TRBV6-3 and TRBJ1-2; D is ambiguous. This CDR3 spans 12 amino acids. From germline, CDR1 is MNHEY and CDR2 SVGEGT. V was trimmed by 4 bases and J by 8 bases, leaving 11 bases between them. CDR3 bases: TGTGCCAGCAGTTTACAGCGGAGGGGCTACACCTTC. It encodes CASSLQRRGYTF.

The chain couples TRBV4-2 to TRBJ1-3; D gene ambiguous. Germline V gene data show CDR1 as LGHNA and CDR2 as YNFKEQ. Between the trimmed V and J ends, which lost 4 bases and 1 base, there was a span of 8 bases. There are 14 residues in the CDR3. CDR3 sequence reads: CASSPEASGNTIYF. Here the CDR3 DNA reads TGTGCCAGCAGCCCCGAGGCATCTGGAAACACCATATATTTT.

The chain is built from TRBV19 and TRBJ2-5; D unclear. V lost 5 bases and J 2 bases, leaving 9 bases between the germline ends. The CDR3 is 13 amino acids. Germline values: CDR1 LNHDA, CDR2 SQIVND (reference sequence). The DNA for the CDR3 is TGTGCCAGTAGTGTCCAAGCTCAAGAGACCCAGTACTTC. This encodes CASSVQAQETQYF. The variable domain in full, completed from reference TRBV19 and TRBJ2-5, reads DGGITQSPKYLFRKEGQNVTLSCEQNLNHDAMYWYRQDPGQGLRLIYYSQIVNDFQKGDIAEGYSVSREKKESFPLTVTSAQKNPTAFYLCASSVQAQETQYFGPGTRLLVL.

V and J are TRBV29-1 and TRBJ2-7; 7 bases match TRBD1. The trim removed 3 bases at V and 0 bases at J, leaving 5 bases unmatched. Germline CDR1 reads SQVTM; CDR2 reads ANQGSEA. CDR3 length equals 14 residues. The CDR3 bases are TGCAGCGTTGATCCGACAGGGAGCTCCTACGAGCAGTACTTC. It encodes CSVDPTGSSYEQYF.

This sequence joins TRBV7-3 and TRBJ2-1; a weak D match, TRBD2 (6 bases). Between the trimmed V and J ends, which lost 5 bases and 10 bases, there was a span of 15 bases. This CDR3 contains 13 residues. Germline V lookup: CDR1 SGHTA, CDR2 FQGTGA. The CDR3 nucleotides are TGTGCCAGCAGCCTAAAACCCCGGGGGGAGCAGTTCTTC. This encodes CASSLKPRGEQFF.

The chain couples TRBV9 to TRBJ1-3, with D possibly TRBD1 on 6 matching bases. Trimming left V 0 bases short and J 0 bases short, with 7 bases between. The CDR3 covers 15 residues. Germline V lookup: CDR1 SGDLS, CDR2 YYNGEE. CDR3 DNA: TGTGCCAGCAGCGTAGGACAGGCCTCTGGAAACACCATATATTTT. This translates into CASSVGQASGNTIYF. The variable domain in full, completed from reference TRBV9 and TRBJ1-3, reads DSGVTQTPKHLITATGQRVTLRCSPRSGDLSVYWYQQSLDQGLQFLIQYYNGEERAKGNILERFSAQQFPDLHSELNLSSLELGDSALYFCASSVGQASGNTIYFGEGSWLTVV.

This clone has a handful of counts. The chain links TRBV5-4 to TRBJ1-1; D might be TRBD1 (5 bases). The germline V gene encodes CDR1 SGHNT and CDR2 YYREEE (reference sequence). CDR3 length: 15 residues. Trimming pared 4 bases from V and 1 base from J, leaving 14 bases between. The CDR3 DNA reads as TGTGCCAGCAGCAACCCGACAGCATGGAACACTGAAGCTTTCTTT. Protein sequence: CASSNPTAWNTEAFF. Full variable domain (missing parts from reference TRBV5-4 and TRBJ1-1): ETGVTQSPTHLIKTRGQQVTLRCSSQSGHNTVSWYQQALGQGPQFIFQYYREEENGRGNFPPRFSGLQFPNYSSELNVNALELDDSALYLCASSNPTAWNTEAFFGQGTRLTVV.

The rearrangement joins TRBV19 to TRBJ1-5; D unclear. This CDR3 is built from 15 residues. In germline, CDR1 is LNHDA, CDR2 SQIVND (reference sequence). With 3 bases removed from V and 5 bases from J, the gap between germline ends came to 14 bases. CDR3 protein: CASSIQAPGDQPQHF. The DNA of the CDR3 is TGTGCCAGTAGTATTCAGGCCCCCGGGGATCAGCCCCAGCATTTT.

This chain links TRBV2 with TRBJ1-1; 7 bases agree with TRBD1. V shed 5 bases, J shed 7 bases, and the junction held 10 bases outside the gene matches. The germline V gene has CDR1 SNHLY and CDR2 FYNNEI. This CDR3 comprises 14 residues. CDR3 nucleotides: TGTGCCAGCAGTTTGGGACAGTCTAGGGGTGAAGCTTTCTTT. As protein: CASSLGQSRGEAFF. Combining the CDR3 with reference TRBV2 and TRBJ1-1 gives the whole variable domain EPEVTQTPSHQVTQMGQEVILRCVPISNHLYFYWYRQILGQKVEFLVSFYNNEISEKSEIFDDQFSVERPDGSNFTLKIRSTKLEDSAMYFCASSLGQSRGEAFFGQGTRLTVV.

The chain combines TRBV6-6 with TRBJ1-2; D gene ambiguous. This CDR3 is 14 amino acids long. Trimming stripped 5 bases from V and 2 bases from J, with 12 bases between. Germline CDR1 is MNHNY and CDR2 is SVGAGI (reference sequence). Written as DNA, the CDR3 is TGTGCCAGCAGTAGCGTCGAGGGAAACTATGGCTACACCTTC. This translates into CASSSVEGNYGYTF.

This clone appeared a few times. The chain recombines TRBV3-1 (or the pseudogene TRBV3-2) with TRBJ1-1; 10 bases agree with TRBD1. The germline CDR1 and CDR2 sequences are LGHDT and YNNKEL (reference sequence). CDR3 length: 12 amino acids. V gave up 3 bases and J gave up 10 bases; unmatched junction bases: 2. The CDR3 region has the DNA TGTGCCAGCAGCCAGACAGGGGGCGCAGCTTTCTTT. Translated, it gives CASSQTGGAAFF.

The rearrangement joins TRBV6-5 to TRBJ1-6; tentative D call: TRBD1 (6 bases). CDR1 is MNHEY, CDR2 SVGAGI, per germline. The germline V and J ends were trimmed by 4 bases and 10 bases, with 14 bases remaining between them. CDR3 length: 14 residues. This CDR3 reads CASSLRGEGSPLHF. The CDR3 DNA reads as TGTGCCAGCAGTTTAAGGGGGGAGGGATCACCCCTCCACTTT.

J is TRBJ1-3 and V is TRBV4-1; D gene uncertain. V was pared by 0 bases and J by 1 base, with 10 bases between. Looked up from germline, CDR1 is MGHRA and CDR2 is YSYEKL. The CDR3 consists of 16 residues. The CDR3 loop reads CASSQDQVLSGNTIYF. For the CDR3, the DNA is TGCGCCAGCAGCCAAGATCAGGTTCTATCTGGAAACACCATATATTTT.

V usage is TRBV29-1 and J usage is TRBJ1-2; D unresolved. The CDR3 runs to 14 residues. Looked up from germline, CDR1 is SQVTM and CDR2 is ANQGSEA. Trimming removed 1 base from V and 9 bases from J, with 18 bases in between. CDR3 DNA sequence: TGCAGCGTTGAAGGTCAGCCTCCCGGGGAGCGCTACACCTTC. It codes for CSVEGQPPGERYTF.

As concerns this clone: A read error is possible here, since a much larger clone lies one base away. CDR3 sequence: CASSLGGDTEAFF. CDR3 nucleotides: TGTGCCAGCAGCTTAGGGGGCGACACTGAAGCTTTCTTT. The chain couples TRBV11-1 to TRBJ1-1; D might be TRBD1 (5 bases). Germline loops: CDR1 SGHAT, CDR2 FQDESV (reference sequence). With 1 base removed from V and 3 bases from J, the gap between germline ends came to 6 bases. The CDR3 extends over 13 amino acids.

This chain connects TRBV29-1 to TRBJ1-1; a weak D match, TRBD1 (5 bases). With 3 bases removed from V and 4 bases from J, the gap between germline ends came to 12 bases. CDR3 length equals 13 residues. From germline, CDR1 is SQVTM and CDR2 ANQGSEA. Written as DNA, the CDR3 is TGCAGCGTTGATGGGGTCGGGGGCACTGAAGCTTTCTTT. This translates into CSVDGVGGTEAFF.

The chain carries TRBV5-1 and TRBJ2-7; D may be TRBD1 (6 bases). Deletions cut 4 bases from V and 2 bases from J, with 13 bases between. This CDR3 is built from 14 residues. CDR1 is SGHRS, CDR2 YFSETQ, per germline. CDR3 amino acids: CASSLPGQTYEQYF. DNA of the CDR3: TGCGCCAGCAGCCTTCCCGGACAGACCTACGAGCAGTACTTC.

The chain combines TRBV30 with TRBJ2-7; possible D gene TRBD1, 6 bases. The CDR3 length is 13 residues. Trimming cost V 6 bases and J 2 bases, with 14 bases left between them. CDR1 and CDR2 from the germline V gene are GTSNPN and SVGIG (reference sequence). The CDR3 bases are TGTGCCTGTACCCGGGACATGGCCTACGAGCAGTACTTC. Its protein is CACTRDMAYEQYF.